This is a list of T cell receptor beta chains from one sample in a study of radiotherapy plus CTLA-4 blockade in lung cancer. Only in-frame clones appear in the TCRdb table, and some are missing; sequencing was by immunoSEQ multiplex PCR. The repertoire holds about 51,000 clones, with roughly 83% as singletons. The source material was peripheral blood, sampled from a patient treated with radiotherapy plus ipilimumab. The receptors derive from a human donor with non-small cell lung cancer who had a complete response to radiotherapy plus ipilimumab. The CDR3 runs from the conserved cysteine through the conserved F or W. The D gene is left open where the match is weak. Clone size is shown for a subset of rows, as once, few, many or a class of expanded clone.

clone_size: NA; d_call: TRBD1; j_call: TRBJ2-6; v_call: TRBV19; cdr3_nt: TGTGCCAGTCAGCCAGGGGGCACTGGGGCCAACGTCCTGACTTTC; cdr3_aa: CASQPGGTGANVLTF
clone_size: NA; d_call: NA; j_call: TRBJ2-5; v_call: TRBV11-2; cdr3_nt: TGTGCCAGCAGCTTGGGAGAAAAAGAGACCCAGTACTTC; cdr3_aa: CASSLGEKETQYF
clone_size: few; d_call: TRBD1; j_call: TRBJ2-5; v_call: TRBV4-1; cdr3_nt: TGCGCCAGCAGCCAGACAGGGGCCCTAGGGACCCAGTACTTC; cdr3_aa: CASSQTGALGTQYF
clone_size: NA; d_call: NA; j_call: TRBJ1-1; v_call: TRBV18; cdr3_nt: TGTGCCAGCTCACCCCGGGGGAACACTGAAGCTTTCTTT; cdr3_aa: CASSPRGNTEAFF
clone_size: medium-sized; d_call: TRBD1; j_call: TRBJ1-4; v_call: TRBV6-1; cdr3_nt: TGTGCCAGCAGTGACCGGGACAGGCGGCGGGCTAATGAAAAACTGTTTTTT; cdr3_aa: CASSDRDRRRANEKLFF
clone_size: few; d_call: TRBD1; j_call: TRBJ1-1; v_call: TRBV19; cdr3_nt: TGTGCCAGTAGTAGAAGACAGGGCACCACTGAAGCTTTCTTT; cdr3_aa: CASSRRQGTTEAFF
clone_size: NA; d_call: NA; j_call: TRBJ2-7; v_call: TRBV11-2; cdr3_nt: TGTGCCAGCAGCTCAGTCTCCCTCTACGAGCAGTACTTC; cdr3_aa: CASSSVSLYEQYF
clone_size: few; d_call: NA; j_call: TRBJ1-5; v_call: TRBV2; cdr3_nt: TGTGCCAGCAGAGGACAAGCCAATCAGCCCCAGCATTTT; cdr3_aa: CASRGQANQPQHF
clone_size: once; d_call: NA; j_call: TRBJ1-1; v_call: TRBV18; cdr3_nt: TGTGCCAGCTCGACTACAGAGAACACTGAAGCTTTCTTT; cdr3_aa: CASSTTENTEAFF
clone_size: NA; d_call: TRBD2; j_call: TRBJ2-3; v_call: TRBV30; cdr3_nt: TGTGCCTGTAGTAGCGGGAGGGTCACAGATACGCAGTATTTT; cdr3_aa: CACSSGRVTDTQYF
clone_size: NA; d_call: NA; j_call: TRBJ1-6; v_call: TRBV18; cdr3_nt: TGTGCCAGCTCACCCAGTATACAGGGCGATTCACCCCTCCACTTT; cdr3_aa: CASSPSIQGDSPLHF
clone_size: NA; d_call: TRBD1; j_call: TRBJ2-3; v_call: TRBV30; cdr3_nt: TGTGCCTTTCTGCCAGGGGGCGCCCCAGATACGCAGTATTTT; cdr3_aa: CAFLPGGAPDTQYF
clone_size: NA; d_call: TRBD1; j_call: TRBJ1-5; v_call: TRBV4-1; cdr3_nt: TGCGCCAGCAGCCAACCCAACAGGGGGTGGAATCAGCCCCAGCATTTT; cdr3_aa: CASSQPNRGWNQPQHF
clone_size: NA; d_call: NA; j_call: TRBJ2-2; v_call: TRBV10-3; cdr3_nt: TGTGCCATCACTCGGCAGGGGTTCGCCGGGGAGCTGTTTTTT; cdr3_aa: CAITRQGFAGELFF
clone_size: few; d_call: NA; j_call: TRBJ2-1; v_call: TRBV4-3; cdr3_nt: TGCGCCAGCAGCCAAGATCGGGCAGGGACCTACAATGAGCAGTTCTTC; cdr3_aa: CASSQDRAGTYNEQFF
clone_size: NA; d_call: TRBD2; j_call: TRBJ2-5; v_call: TRBV7-7; cdr3_nt: TGTGCTAGCAGCTTAGGGTCTAGCGGGGGGGAGACCCAGTACTTC; cdr3_aa: CASSLGSSGGETQYF
clone_size: NA; d_call: TRBD1; j_call: TRBJ1-2; v_call: TRBV18; cdr3_nt: TGTGCCAGCTCACCACCGGGCAGGGACAGCTATGGCTACACCTTC; cdr3_aa: CASSPPGRDSYGYTF
clone_size: few; d_call: TRBD1; j_call: TRBJ2-5; v_call: TRBV4-3; cdr3_nt: TGCGCCAGCAGCCAGGGACAGGGCGGGCAAGAGGCCCAGTACTTC; cdr3_aa: CASSQGQGGQEAQYF
clone_size: NA; d_call: NA; j_call: TRBJ2-5; v_call: TRBV5-1; cdr3_nt: TGCGCCAGCAGCTTGGTACGGGAGACCCAGTACTTC; cdr3_aa: CASSLVRETQYF
clone_size: NA; d_call: TRBD2; j_call: TRBJ2-5; v_call: TRBV7-2; cdr3_nt: TGTGCCAGCAGCTTAGCTGCGCGGGGGACCCAAGAGACCCAGTACTTC; cdr3_aa: CASSLAARGTQETQYF
clone_size: few; d_call: NA; j_call: TRBJ1-1; v_call: TRBV7-2; cdr3_nt: TGTGCCAGCAACTATATAATCCGGGCGGGCACTGAAGCTTTCTTT; cdr3_aa: CASNYIIRAGTEAFF
clone_size: NA; d_call: NA; j_call: TRBJ2-2; v_call: TRBV5-1; cdr3_nt: TGCGCCAGCAGCTTCAGCGACGGCACCGGGGAGCTGTTTTTT; cdr3_aa: CASSFSDGTGELFF
clone_size: NA; d_call: NA; j_call: TRBJ2-5; v_call: TRBV7-2; cdr3_nt: TGTGCCAGCAGCTCAAGCGGGACCCAGTACTTC; cdr3_aa: CASSSSGTQYF
clone_size: NA; d_call: NA; j_call: TRBJ1-2; v_call: TRBV27; cdr3_nt: TGTGCCAGCCGGGACAACGACTACACCTTC; cdr3_aa: CASRDNDYTF
clone_size: NA; d_call: TRBD1; j_call: TRBJ1-1; v_call: TRBV6-5; cdr3_nt: TGTGCCAGCAGTTACGACAGGGCGAACACTGAAGCTTTCTTT; cdr3_aa: CASSYDRANTEAFF
clone_size: NA; d_call: NA; j_call: TRBJ2-5; v_call: TRBV7-2; cdr3_nt: TGTGCCAGCAGCTTAGTCCACAGGGCATCCCGCCAAGAGACCCAGTACTTC; cdr3_aa: CASSLVHRASRQETQYF
clone_size: NA; d_call: TRBD2; j_call: TRBJ2-5; v_call: TRBV4-3; cdr3_nt: TGCGCCAGCAGCCAAGAGCGGGGGGGCCAAGAGACCCAGTACTTC; cdr3_aa: CASSQERGGQETQYF
clone_size: NA; d_call: TRBD1; j_call: TRBJ1-1; v_call: TRBV9; cdr3_nt: TGTGCCAGCAGCCCTCACCAGGGGGCTAACACTGAAGCTTTCTTT; cdr3_aa: CASSPHQGANTEAFF
clone_size: NA; d_call: NA; j_call: TRBJ2-3; v_call: TRBV6-4; cdr3_nt: TGTGCCAGCAGTGACTCGACCAGGGGACACACAGATACGCAGTATTTT; cdr3_aa: CASSDSTRGHTDTQYF
clone_size: NA; d_call: TRBD1; j_call: TRBJ1-1; v_call: TRBV27; cdr3_nt: TGTGCCAGCTCTTTGACAGGGGTGGACACTGAAGCTTTCTTT; cdr3_aa: CASSLTGVDTEAFF
clone_size: NA; d_call: NA; j_call: TRBJ1-2; v_call: TRBV19; cdr3_nt: TGTGCCAGTAGTAAGGACAAAAACTATGGCTACACCTTC; cdr3_aa: CASSKDKNYGYTF
clone_size: NA; d_call: TRBD1; j_call: TRBJ1-4; v_call: TRBV19; cdr3_nt: TGTGCCAGTAGTATCCGGGACAGGGGTTTTGAAAAACTGTTTTTT; cdr3_aa: CASSIRDRGFEKLFF
clone_size: NA; d_call: NA; j_call: TRBJ2-2; v_call: TRBV6-1; cdr3_nt: TGTGCCAGCAGCTCGGGGGAAGGAACCGGGGAGCTGTTTTTT; cdr3_aa: CASSSGEGTGELFF
clone_size: NA; d_call: NA; j_call: TRBJ1-1; v_call: TRBV19; cdr3_nt: TGTGCCAGTAGTATAGCCGGACCCCAGGGAACTGAAGCTTTCTTT; cdr3_aa: CASSIAGPQGTEAFF
clone_size: NA; d_call: NA; j_call: TRBJ1-1; v_call: TRBV28; cdr3_nt: TGTGCCAGCAGTTCCTTTGGGGGGGGGCTAGCTTTCTTT; cdr3_aa: CASSSFGGGLAFF
clone_size: NA; d_call: TRBD1; j_call: TRBJ1-4; v_call: TRBV6-1; cdr3_nt: TGTGCCAGCAGTGGCCCCCGGGACAGGACCGATGAAAAACTGTTTTTT; cdr3_aa: CASSGPRDRTDEKLFF
clone_size: NA; d_call: TRBD1; j_call: TRBJ2-6; v_call: TRBV5-4; cdr3_nt: TGTGCCAGCAGCCCGGACAGGGCATCTATCTCTGGGGCCAACGTCCTGACTTTC; cdr3_aa: CASSPDRASISGANVLTF
clone_size: NA; d_call: NA; j_call: TRBJ2-5; v_call: TRBV5-1; cdr3_nt: TGCGCCAGCAGCAGGGCAGGGGCGCGGGAGACCCAGTACTTC; cdr3_aa: CASSRAGARETQYF
clone_size: NA; d_call: NA; j_call: TRBJ1-1; v_call: TRBV18; cdr3_nt: TGTGCCAGCTCGCCGCCGAGAAGCGGACAGAGGAACACTGAAGCTTTCTTT; cdr3_aa: CASSPPRSGQRNTEAFF